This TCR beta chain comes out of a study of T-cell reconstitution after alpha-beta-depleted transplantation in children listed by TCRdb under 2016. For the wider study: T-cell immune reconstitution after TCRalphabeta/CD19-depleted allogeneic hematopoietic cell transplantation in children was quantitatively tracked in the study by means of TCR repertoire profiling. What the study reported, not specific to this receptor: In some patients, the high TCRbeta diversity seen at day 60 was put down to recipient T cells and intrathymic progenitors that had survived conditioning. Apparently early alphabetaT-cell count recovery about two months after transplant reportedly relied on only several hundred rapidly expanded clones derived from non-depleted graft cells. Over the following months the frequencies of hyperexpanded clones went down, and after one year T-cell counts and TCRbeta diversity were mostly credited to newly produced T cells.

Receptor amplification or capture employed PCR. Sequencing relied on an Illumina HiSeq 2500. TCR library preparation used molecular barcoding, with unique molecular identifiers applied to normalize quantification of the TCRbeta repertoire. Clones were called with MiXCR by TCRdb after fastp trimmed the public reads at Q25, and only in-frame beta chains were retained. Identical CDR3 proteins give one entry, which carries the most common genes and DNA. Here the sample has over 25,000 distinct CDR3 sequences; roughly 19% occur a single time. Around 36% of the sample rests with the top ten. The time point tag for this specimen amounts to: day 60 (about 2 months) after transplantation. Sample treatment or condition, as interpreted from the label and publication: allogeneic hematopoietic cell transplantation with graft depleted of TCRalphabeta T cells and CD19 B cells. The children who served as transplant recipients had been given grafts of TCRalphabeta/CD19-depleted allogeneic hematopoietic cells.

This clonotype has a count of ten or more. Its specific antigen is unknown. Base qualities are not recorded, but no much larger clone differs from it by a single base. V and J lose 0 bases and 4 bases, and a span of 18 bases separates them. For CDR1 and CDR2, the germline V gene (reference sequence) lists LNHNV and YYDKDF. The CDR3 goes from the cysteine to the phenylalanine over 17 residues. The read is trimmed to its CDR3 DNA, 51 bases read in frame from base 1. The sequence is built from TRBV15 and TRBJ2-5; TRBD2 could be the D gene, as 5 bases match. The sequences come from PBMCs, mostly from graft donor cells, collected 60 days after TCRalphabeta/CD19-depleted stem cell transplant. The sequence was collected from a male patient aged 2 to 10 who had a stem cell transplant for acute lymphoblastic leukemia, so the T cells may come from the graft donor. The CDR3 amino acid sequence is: CATSRDWASTRSETQYF. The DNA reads TGTGCCACCAGCAGAGATTGGGCTAGCACTCGGTCAGAGACCCAGTACTTC.